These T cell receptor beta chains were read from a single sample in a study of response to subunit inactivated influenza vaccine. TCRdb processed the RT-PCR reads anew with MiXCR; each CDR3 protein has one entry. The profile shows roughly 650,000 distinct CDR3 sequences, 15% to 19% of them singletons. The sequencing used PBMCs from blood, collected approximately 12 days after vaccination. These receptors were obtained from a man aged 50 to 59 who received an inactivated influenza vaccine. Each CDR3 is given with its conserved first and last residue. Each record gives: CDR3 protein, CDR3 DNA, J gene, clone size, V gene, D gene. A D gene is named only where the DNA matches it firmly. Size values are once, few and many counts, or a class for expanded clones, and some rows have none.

cdr3_aa: CSSSFFYFDTVPYEQYF
cdr3_nt: TGTTCCAGCAGCTTTTTCTACTTCGATACGGTTCCGTACGAGCAGTACTTC
j_call: TRBJ2-7
clone_size: -
v_call: TRBV7-6
d_call: -

cdr3_aa: CASRTGQFLLRGRNTIYF
cdr3_nt: TGTGCCAGCAGAACGGGACAGTTCCTCCTACGAGGACGGAACACCATATATTTT
j_call: TRBJ1-3
clone_size: few
v_call: TRBV28
d_call: TRBD1

cdr3_aa: CASSLDPQGYYGYTF
cdr3_nt: TGTGCCAGCAGCTTAGACCCACAGGGATACTATGGCTACACCTTC
j_call: TRBJ1-2
clone_size: -
v_call: TRBV11-2
d_call: -

cdr3_aa: CAISEQGANSQPQHF
cdr3_nt: TGTGCCATCAGTGAGCAGGGGGCTAATTCCCAGCCCCAGCATTTT
j_call: TRBJ1-5
clone_size: few
v_call: TRBV10-3
d_call: TRBD1

cdr3_aa: CASSLALYHEQYF
cdr3_nt: TGTGCCAGCAGCTTAGCACTATACCACGAGCAGTACTTC
j_call: TRBJ2-7
clone_size: few
v_call: TRBV7-2
d_call: -

cdr3_aa: CASSDRGLAGIYNEQFF
cdr3_nt: TGTGCCAGCAGTGACCGGGGACTAGCGGGGATATACAATGAGCAGTTCTTC
j_call: TRBJ2-1
clone_size: few
v_call: TRBV6-1
d_call: TRBD2

cdr3_aa: CATSRQRPGLKFF
cdr3_nt: TGTGCCACCAGCAGACAGAGACCGGGACTGAAATTCTTC
j_call: TRBJ2-1
clone_size: -
v_call: TRBV15
d_call: -

cdr3_aa: CASSRETGAVEKLFF
cdr3_nt: TGTGCCAGCAGTCGTGAGACAGGAGCGGTTGAAAAACTGTTTTTT
j_call: TRBJ1-4
clone_size: few
v_call: TRBV12-3/TRBV12-4
d_call: -

cdr3_aa: CASSYSYINEAFF
cdr3_nt: TGTGCCAGCAGTTACTCGTATATAAACGAAGCTTTCTTT
j_call: TRBJ1-1
clone_size: -
v_call: TRBV6-2/TRBV6-3
d_call: -

cdr3_aa: CASIRDAGTYEQYF
cdr3_nt: TGTGCCAGCATAAGGGACGCGGGGACCTACGAGCAGTACTTC
j_call: TRBJ2-7
clone_size: -
v_call: TRBV6-2/TRBV6-3
d_call: -

cdr3_aa: CASSQRLGPDTQYF
cdr3_nt: TGTGCCAGCAGCCAACGACTAGGGCCGGATACGCAGTATTTT
j_call: TRBJ2-3
clone_size: -
v_call: TRBV7-2
d_call: -

cdr3_aa: CASSKTAGTSGGYTF
cdr3_nt: TGTGCCAGCAGCAAGACGGCCGGGACATCAGGCGGCTACACCTTC
j_call: TRBJ1-2
clone_size: -
v_call: TRBV12-3/TRBV12-4
d_call: -

cdr3_aa: CASSVRTGSYNEQFF
cdr3_nt: TGTGCCAGCAGTGTCAGGACAGGGTCCTACAATGAGCAGTTCTTC
j_call: TRBJ2-1
clone_size: -
v_call: TRBV2
d_call: TRBD1

cdr3_aa: CASSSRGGDTDTQYF
cdr3_nt: TGTGCCAGCAGTTCTCGAGGGGGGGACACAGATACGCAGTATTTT
j_call: TRBJ2-3
clone_size: many
v_call: TRBV7-8
d_call: -

cdr3_aa: CASSQPGQVYEQYF
cdr3_nt: TGCGCCAGCAGCCAGCCGGGACAGGTTTACGAGCAGTACTTC
j_call: TRBJ2-7
clone_size: -
v_call: TRBV5-1
d_call: TRBD1

cdr3_aa: CSATKTAEGSDTQYF
cdr3_nt: TGCAGTGCGACAAAAACAGCGGAGGGCTCAGATACGCAGTATTTT
j_call: TRBJ2-3
clone_size: many
v_call: TRBV20-1
d_call: -

cdr3_aa: CASNTLADPDTDTQYF
cdr3_nt: TGTGCCAGCAACACACTAGCAGATCCCGACACAGATACGCAGTATTTT
j_call: TRBJ2-3
clone_size: -
v_call: TRBV3-1
d_call: -

cdr3_aa: CASGRGISETQYF
cdr3_nt: TGTGCCAGCGGAAGGGGGATTTCGGAGACCCAGTACTTC
j_call: TRBJ2-5
clone_size: few
v_call: TRBV6-2/TRBV6-3
d_call: -

cdr3_aa: CSVTGTSGRSYEQYF
cdr3_nt: TGCAGCGTTACCGGGACTAGCGGGAGGTCCTACGAGCAGTACTTC
j_call: TRBJ2-7
clone_size: few
v_call: TRBV29-1
d_call: TRBD2

cdr3_aa: CASSLEDIETGELFF
cdr3_nt: TGCGCCAGCAGCTTGGAGGACATAGAGACCGGGGAGCTGTTTTTT
j_call: TRBJ2-2
clone_size: few
v_call: TRBV5-1
d_call: -

cdr3_aa: CASRGQTNQPQHF
cdr3_nt: TGTGCCAGCAGGGGACAGACCAATCAGCCCCAGCATTTT
j_call: TRBJ1-5
clone_size: many
v_call: TRBV12-3/TRBV12-4
d_call: TRBD1

cdr3_aa: CASSRGGGLSYEQYF
cdr3_nt: TGTGCCAGCAGTCGAGGGGGGGGCCTCTCCTACGAGCAGTACTTC
j_call: TRBJ2-7
clone_size: -
v_call: TRBV12-3/TRBV12-4
d_call: -

cdr3_aa: CASSAQGARTEAFF
cdr3_nt: TGTGCCAGCAGTGCACAGGGAGCGCGCACTGAAGCTTTCTTT
j_call: TRBJ1-1
clone_size: -
v_call: TRBV2
d_call: -

cdr3_aa: CSVGRRTQETQYF
cdr3_nt: TGCAGCGTTGGTCGGAGAACCCAAGAGACCCAGTACTTC
j_call: TRBJ2-5
clone_size: few
v_call: TRBV29-1
d_call: -

cdr3_aa: CASSQTSGQFAEAFF
cdr3_nt: TGTGCCAGCAGCCAAACCTCCGGACAGTTTGCCGAAGCTTTCTTT
j_call: TRBJ1-1
clone_size: few
v_call: TRBV3-1
d_call: -

cdr3_aa: CASSYRQGNYEQYF
cdr3_nt: TGTGCCAGCAGTTACAGGCAGGGAAACTACGAGCAGTACTTC
j_call: TRBJ2-7
clone_size: -
v_call: TRBV6-2/TRBV6-3
d_call: -

cdr3_aa: CAISESGDQPQHF
cdr3_nt: TGTGCCATCAGTGAATCCGGGGATCAGCCCCAGCATTTT
j_call: TRBJ1-5
clone_size: -
v_call: TRBV10-3
d_call: -